Listed here are 22 T cell receptor beta chains from one sample, sequenced in a study of cytomegalovirus exposure and HLA in healthy donors. Measured with immunoSEQ multiplex PCR; TCRdb has only the in-frame clones, and not every one. The sample holds 150,000 to 180,000 clones, 70% to 90% seen once. The material sequenced was PBMCs. The receptors originated from a human donor in good health.

The V call is TRBV5-1, the J call TRBJ1-2; D is perhaps TRBD1 (6 bases). V lost 0 bases and J 2 bases, leaving 8 bases between the germline ends. CDR3 length equals 14 residues. Germline V gene sequence: CDR1 SGHRS, CDR2 YFSETQ. The CDR3 loop reads CASSLAGQNYGYTF. The CDR3 region has the DNA TGCGCCAGCAGCTTGGCTGGACAGAACTATGGCTACACCTTC.

In the case of this clone: A read error may produce the germline difference seen at one junction end. V gene TRBV7-9 combines with J gene TRBJ2-1, with 8 nucleotides matching TRBD2. Germline CDR1 reads SEHNR; CDR2 reads FQNEAQ (reference sequence). The CDR3 totals 15 residues. The CDR3 region is CASSLPGGPYNEQFF. The CDR3, as DNA: TGTGCCAGCAGCTTACCGGGAGGGCCCTATAATGAGCAGTTCTTC.

The chain links TRBV9 to TRBJ2-1, with D perhaps matching TRBD2 (5 bases). Trimming took 0 bases from V and 3 from J, leaving 10 bases between them. The CDR3 loop spans 15 amino acids. In germline, CDR1 is SGDLS, CDR2 YYNGEE. The CDR3 sequence is CASSVDKRSYNEQFF. CDR3 nucleotide sequence: TGTGCCAGCAGCGTAGATAAGCGGAGCTACAATGAGCAGTTCTTC.

This chain uses TRBV4-1 with TRBJ2-7, with D perhaps TRBD1 (5 bases). V dropped 0 bases and J dropped 3 bases, with 18 bases sitting between them. Germline CDR1 MGHRA, CDR2 YSYEKL. The CDR3 totals 17 residues. The CDR3 sequence is CASSQDQRQGKDYEQYF. CDR3 nucleotides: TGCGCCAGCAGCCAAGATCAGAGGCAGGGAAAGGACTACGAGCAGTACTTC.

This rearrangement joins TRBV9 to TRBJ2-1, with D possibly being TRBD2 (6 bases). Germline V lookup: CDR1 SGDLS, CDR2 YYNGEE. This CDR3 is 16 amino acids long. V was shortened by 1 base and J by 6 bases, with 17 bases between the two germline ends. The CDR3, as DNA: TGTGCCAGCAGCGTATCTGGGGATGCGGGGTTCAATGAGCAGTTCTTC. As protein: CASSVSGDAGFNEQFF.

The chain uses TRBV6-6 and TRBJ1-3; D is undetermined. CDR3 length: 15 residues. Trimming shortened V by 8 bases and J by 0 bases, and 14 bases separated the two germline ends. Looked up from germline, CDR1 is MNHNY and CDR2 is SVGAGI (reference sequence). The CDR3 reads CASGEDGRSGNTIYF. DNA of the CDR3: TGTGCCAGCGGGGAGGACGGCCGCTCTGGAAACACCATATATTTT.

For this clone: At one end the junction does not follow the germline gene, possibly because of a read error. The chain recombines TRBV7-7 with TRBJ2-5, with D perhaps TRBD2 (6 bases). Germline CDR1 is SSHAT and CDR2 is FNYEAQ (reference sequence). The CDR3 has 13 residues. The CDR3 bases are TGTGCTAGCAGCTTTTCCCGGGGGGAGACCCAGTACTTC. Its translation is CASSFSRGETQYF.

The J gene is TRBJ1-2, the V gene TRBV7-9; D is uncertain. V lost 5 bases and J 3 bases, leaving 10 bases between the germline ends. There are 13 residues in the CDR3. CDR1 is SEHNR, CDR2 FQNEAQ, per germline (reference sequence). The CDR3 nucleotides are TGTGCCAGCAGCCCAAGCGGGCACTATGGCTACACCTTC. Protein: CASSPSGHYGYTF. The variable domain in full, completed from reference TRBV7-9 and TRBJ1-2, reads DTGVSQNPRHKITKRGQNVTFRCDPISEHNRLYWYRQTLGQGPEFLTYFQNEAQLEKSRLLSDRFSAERPKGSFSTLEIQRTEQGDSAMYLCASSPSGHYGYTFGSGTRLTVV.

The chain recombines TRBV28 with TRBJ2-7; 7 bases agree with TRBD2. J gave up 2 bases and V 3 bases, and 4 bases lay outside the gene matches. The CDR3 consists of 14 residues. Germline assignment: CDR1 MDHEN and CDR2 SYDVKM. CDR3 sequence reads: CASSLGGNTYEQYF. The CDR3 nucleotides read TGTGCCAGCAGTTTGGGGGGGAATACCTACGAGCAGTACTTC.

The V call is TRBV29-1, the J call TRBJ2-7, with 7 bases fitting TRBD1. Germline V gene data show CDR1 as SQVTM and CDR2 as ANQGSEA. V shed 4 bases, J shed 1 base, and the junction held 4 bases outside the gene matches. The CDR3 is 13 residues long. DNA of the CDR3: TGCAGCGTTGGGAACAGGGGTTCCTACGAGCAGTACTTC. Translation: CSVGNRGSYEQYF.

This chain connects TRBV4-3 to TRBJ2-2; 8 bases fit TRBD1. The CDR3 extends over 17 amino acids. V shed 4 bases and J 5 bases; nucleotides not matched to a gene: 12. Germline values: CDR1 LGHNA, CDR2 YSLEER. DNA of the CDR3: TGCGCCAGCAGCCGAGCAGGGGGCGCCCCGGCGACCGGGGAGCTGTTTTTT. Residues: CASSRAGGAPATGELFF.

V gene TRBV6-4 combines with J gene TRBJ1-2, with a tentative D call TRBD1 (5 bases). V lost 3 bases, J lost 2 bases, and 13 bases lay in between. Germline CDR1 is MRHNA and CDR2 is SNTAGT. This CDR3 has 15 residues. The CDR3 region has the DNA TGTGCCAGCAGTGATCCTGCACAGGCGAACTATGGCTACACCTTC. Encoded protein: CASSDPAQANYGYTF.

The V call is TRBV29-1, the J call TRBJ1-5, with 7 bases that match TRBD1. CDR1 is SQVTM, CDR2 ANQGSEA, per germline. The CDR3 covers 13 residues. J lost 5 bases, V lost 6 bases, and 7 bases had no gene match. Here the CDR3 reads CSVMTGRDQPQHF. In nucleotides, the CDR3 is TGCAGCGTCATGACAGGGAGAGATCAGCCCCAGCATTTT.

The CDR3 sequence is CASSLGAASGNTIYF. DNA of the CDR3: TGTGCCAGCAGCTTAGGAGCAGCCTCTGGAAACACCATATATTTT. V is TRBV5-4 and J is TRBJ1-3; D is unresolved. The CDR3 is 15 residues long. In germline, CDR1 is SGHNT, CDR2 YYREEE (reference sequence). V was pared by 2 bases and J by 0 bases, with 9 bases between.

The genes are TRBV5-4 and TRBJ2-7; 7 positions agree with TRBD2. The CDR3 is 15 residues long. The junction had 7 bases not matched to a gene; V was cut back by 0 bases and J by 4 bases. The germline V gene has CDR1 SGHNT and CDR2 YYREEE (reference sequence). The CDR3 region has the DNA TGTGCCAGCAGCTTGGACCCGTCCGGGAGGTACGAGCAGTACTTC. This encodes CASSLDPSGRYEQYF.

V is TRBV28 and J is TRBJ2-7; D gene ambiguous. This CDR3 contains 11 residues. Germline values: CDR1 MDHEN, CDR2 SYDVKM. V lost 5 bases and J 3 bases, leaving 5 bases between the germline ends. CDR3 in DNA: TGTGCCAGCAGTCACAACTACGAGCAGTACTTC. It yields the protein CASSHNYEQYF.

The chain links TRBV30 to TRBJ1-1, with a tentative D call TRBD1 (5 bases). V dropped 4 bases and J dropped 0 bases, with 6 bases sitting between them. The CDR3 consists of 12 residues. The germline CDR1 and CDR2 sequences are GTSNPN and SVGIG (reference sequence). The CDR3: CAWTGMNTEAFF. The CDR3 DNA follows: TGTGCCTGGACAGGGATGAACACTGAAGCTTTCTTT. Complete variable domain (other parts from reference TRBV30 and TRBJ1-1): SQTIHQWPATLVQPVGSPLSLECTVEGTSNPNLYWYRQAAGRGLQLLFYSVGIGQISSEVPQNLSASRPQDRQFILSSKKLLLSDSGFYLCAWTGMNTEAFFGQGTRLTVV.

J is TRBJ2-7 and V is TRBV28; D is possibly TRBD2 (6 bases). This CDR3 contains 15 residues. V was clipped by 6 bases and J by 2 bases, with 17 bases between them. CDR1 MDHEN and CDR2 SYDVKM come from the germline V gene. The CDR3 loop is CASRPFGTGAYEQYF. The CDR3 nucleotides read TGTGCCAGCAGACCTTTCGGGACTGGTGCCTACGAGCAGTACTTC.

CDR3 bases: TGTGCCAGCAGTTTAGGGGGGGGTGATCAGCCCCAGCATTTT. It codes for CASSLGGGDQPQHF. The V call is TRBV28, the J call TRBJ1-5; maybe TRBD1 (5 bases). Germline CDR1 MDHEN, CDR2 SYDVKM. Trimming took off 2 bases at V and 5 bases at J, with 10 bases between the two ends. The CDR3 runs to 14 residues. The whole variable domain, filled in from reference TRBV28 and TRBJ1-5, reads DVKVTQSSRYLVKRTGEKVFLECVQDMDHENMFWYRQDPGLGLRLIYFSYDVKMKEKGDIPEGYSVSREKKERFSLILESASTNQTSMYLCASSLGGGDQPQHFGDGTRLSIL.

The chain couples TRBV7-9 to TRBJ2-5, with TRBD1 matching 7 bases. CDR1 SEHNR and CDR2 FQNEAQ come from the germline V gene (reference sequence). The CDR3 runs 16 residues. With V trimmed by 2 bases and J by 3 bases, 9 bases remained unmatched. In nucleotides, the CDR3 is TGTGCCAGCAGCTTAAATGCTTGGCAGGGGGAAGAGACCCAGTACTTC. This translates into CASSLNAWQGEETQYF.

V and J are TRBV2 and TRBJ2-1; 7 bases line up with TRBD1. This CDR3 spans 14 amino acids. Per germline, CDR1 SNHLY and CDR2 FYNNEI. V lost 7 bases and J lost 7; bases outside the gene matches: 10. The CDR3 DNA reads as TGTGCCAGCAAACCGGGACAGCCAGCTAATGAGCAGTTCTTC. This encodes CASKPGQPANEQFF.

The chain combines TRBV7-8 with TRBJ2-1; 7 bases match TRBD2. V shed 6 bases and J 1 base; nucleotides not matched to a gene: 6. The CDR3 consists of 15 residues. CDR1 is SGHVS, CDR2 FQNEAQ, per germline. This chain's CDR3 is CASSRTSASYNEQFF. CDR3 nucleotides: TGTGCCAGCAGTCGAACTAGCGCGTCCTACAATGAGCAGTTCTTC.